Shown below are 21 T cell receptor beta chains from a single sample sequenced in a study of beta chain features in type 1 diabetes. Study conclusions and caveats: TCRB CDR3s from Type 1 diabetes patients were moderately but significantly shorter in all four CD4+ subsets.

These receptors' antigens are unknown. Every isolated RNA sample was fully reverse transcribed, so sequencing captured expressed TCRB transcripts. Measured with immunoSEQ multiplex PCR; TCRdb has only the in-frame clones, and not every one. The table lists 300,000 to 400,000 clones, roughly 13% of them singletons, with over 0.014% in the top ten. Material for sequencing was naive CD4+ T cells from blood. The receptors derive from a woman aged 18-29 years with type 1 diabetes.

As regards this clone: A read error may account for a junction end that differs from germline. The chain combines TRBV9 with TRBJ2-1; possibly TRBD2 for D (6 bases). From germline, CDR1 is SGDLS and CDR2 YYNGEE. The CDR3 extends over 14 amino acids. Here the CDR3 DNA reads TGTGCCAGCAGCGTAGAACTAGCCCCGAATGGGCAGTTCTTC. Translation: CASSVELAPNGQFF.

For this clone: This sample includes further DNA sequences coding for the same CDR3. The rearrangement uses TRBV27 and TRBJ1-1; D call uncertain. V shed 1 base and J shed 1 base, with 4 bases lying between them. The CDR3 extends over 13 amino acids. From germline, CDR1 is MNHEY and CDR2 SMNVEV (reference sequence). The CDR3 loop is CASSLFRNTEAFF. The CDR3 nucleotides are TGTGCCAGCAGTTTATTCCGGAACACTGAAGCTTTCTTT.

This clone was detected a few times. The rearrangement uses TRBV2 and TRBJ1-4, with 11 bases identical to TRBD1. The V and J ends lost 6 bases and 8 bases, in that order; junction bases with no gene match: 5. The CDR3 contains 14 residues. Per germline, CDR1 SNHLY and CDR2 FYNNEI. This CDR3 is CASRPGTGGEKLFF. CDR3 DNA: TGTGCCAGCAGGCCCGGGACAGGGGGAGAAAAACTGTTTTTT.

As DNA, the CDR3 is TGTGCCAGCAGCGTAGGGTTGTCGAGCTTCACAGATACGCAGTATTTT. Its protein product is CASSVGLSSFTDTQYF. J is TRBJ2-3 and V is TRBV9; D gene unclear. V lost 0 bases and J 2 bases, leaving 13 bases between the germline ends. Germline assignment: CDR1 SGDLS and CDR2 YYNGEE. CDR3 size: 16 residues.

The chain recombines TRBV10-3 with TRBJ2-5; 7 bases align to TRBD1. Germline assignment: CDR1 ENHRY and CDR2 SYGVKD. The trim removed 3 bases at V and 3 bases at J, leaving 7 bases unmatched. This CDR3 is built from 15 residues. CDR3 nucleotide sequence: TGTGCCATCAGTGAAGGACAGGCTCTAAAAGAGACCCAGTACTTC. It is translated as CAISEGQALKETQYF.

This clone has a handful of counts. V usage is TRBV5-4 and J usage is TRBJ1-2; 10 bases align to TRBD1. The CDR3 runs 16 residues. With 0 bases clipped from V and 4 bases from J, the junction kept 6 bases outside the gene matches. The germline gives CDR1 SGHNT, CDR2 YYREEE (reference sequence). Written as DNA, the CDR3 is TGTGCCAGCAGCTTGGGGGGGGACAGGGGAGGCTATGGCTACACCTTC. Protein sequence: CASSLGGDRGGYGYTF.

The sample holds a few counts of this clone. V gene TRBV11-2 combines with J gene TRBJ1-1, with no clear D. This CDR3 spans 13 amino acids. Germline values: CDR1 SGHAT, CDR2 FQNNGV. V shed 3 bases and J shed 7 bases, with 12 bases lying between them. In DNA form, the CDR3 reads TGTGCCAGCAGCTTGACACAGTCGGTTGAAGCTTTCTTT. This gives the protein CASSLTQSVEAFF.

This clone occurred a few times. The gene calls are TRBV15 and TRBJ1-5, with 9 bases lining up with TRBD1. The germline V gene encodes CDR1 LNHNV and CDR2 YYDKDF (reference sequence). The CDR3 runs to 14 residues. With 7 bases clipped from V and 6 bases from J, the junction kept 7 bases outside the gene matches. The CDR3 DNA reads as TGTGCCACCACGTTCGGGACAGGGACTCAGCCCCAGCATTTT. It encodes CATTFGTGTQPQHF.

The genes are TRBV4-1 and TRBJ1-1, with 9 nucleotides matching TRBD1. Losses at the gene ends were 0 bases for V and 5 bases for J; bases not matched to a gene: 7. The germline V gene has CDR1 MGHRA and CDR2 YSYEKL. This CDR3 region has 16 residues. CDR3 DNA: TGCGCCAGCAGCCAAGATCCGGGACAGGGAGGGACTGAAGCTTTCTTT. As protein: CASSQDPGQGGTEAFF.

The chain carries TRBV30 and TRBJ1-5; unclear D gene. The CDR3 is 15 amino acids. CDR1 is GTSNPN, CDR2 SVGIG, per germline (reference sequence). The V gene lost 0 bases and the J gene lost 0 bases, with 9 bases spanning the gap. CDR3 bases: TGTGCCTGGAGTGTATCAGGTCATAGCAATCAGCCCCAGCATTTT. It translates to CAWSVSGHSNQPQHF.

This clone turned up a few times. V gene TRBV7-2 combines with J gene TRBJ2-7, with 10 bases lining up with TRBD2. With 5 bases clipped from V and 5 bases from J, the junction kept 9 bases outside the gene matches. This CDR3 comprises 15 residues. Germline loops: CDR1 SGHTA, CDR2 FQGNSA. CDR3 sequence reads: CASSPGGTSAHEQYF. The CDR3, as DNA: TGTGCCAGCAGCCCGGGGGGGACTAGCGCTCACGAGCAGTACTTC.

This chain connects TRBV7-2 to TRBJ1-2; TRBD1 might be the D (5 bases). From germline, CDR1 is SGHTA and CDR2 FQGNSA. This CDR3 is built from 16 residues. Trimming left V 2 bases short and J 4 bases short, with 17 bases between. CDR3 DNA sequence: TGTGCCAGCAGCTTATCCCAAGCAGGGACTAGCTATGGCTACACCTTC. It specifies CASSLSQAGTSYGYTF.

The chain joins TRBV11-2 to TRBJ2-5, with TRBD1 matching over 7 bases. Trimming cost V 5 bases and J 1 base; bases outside gene matches: 4. CDR3 length equals 14 residues. CDR1 SGHAT and CDR2 FQNNGV come from the germline V gene. The CDR3 here is CASSRGDSQETQYF. CDR3 in DNA: TGTGCCAGCAGCCGAGGGGACAGCCAAGAGACCCAGTACTTC. Filled out from reference TRBV11-2 and TRBJ2-5, the complete variable domain reads EAGVAQSPRYKIIEKRQSVAFWCNPISGHATLYWYQQILGQGPKLLIQFQNNGVVDDSQLPKDRFSAERLKGVDSTLKIQPAKLEDSAVYLCASSRGDSQETQYFGPGTRLLVL.

The rearrangement joins TRBV6-1 to TRBJ2-5, with D possibly matching TRBD2 (5 bases). The CDR3 runs 13 residues. Germline assignment: CDR1 MNHNS and CDR2 SASEGT. Trimming removed 6 bases from V and 7 bases from J, with 15 bases in between. Written as DNA, the CDR3 is TGTGCCAGCAGGGTCGAGGGCCCGGGGACCCAGTACTTC. Encoded protein: CASRVEGPGTQYF.

The rearrangement links TRBV10-3 to TRBJ2-3; 7 positions match TRBD2. Germline V gives CDR1 ENHRY, CDR2 SYGVKD. J was trimmed by 0 bases and V by 6 bases; bases with no gene match: 6. This CDR3 has 15 amino acids. The CDR3 DNA reads TGTGCCATCAGCGACGGGAGGTCCAGCACAGATACGCAGTATTTT. This gives the protein CAISDGRSSTDTQYF.

This clone was seen a handful of times. The chain employs TRBV9 and TRBJ2-5; 12 nucleotides agree with TRBD2. Per the germline V gene, CDR1 is SGDLS and CDR2 is YYNGEE. This CDR3 has 15 residues. V shed 5 bases, J shed 5 bases, and the junction held 7 bases outside the gene matches. The CDR3 here is CASSISSGRVETQYF. The CDR3 DNA reads TGTGCCAGCAGTATATCTAGCGGGAGGGTGGAGACCCAGTACTTC.

The chain is built from TRBV10-3 and TRBJ2-5, with 7 bases that match TRBD2. Germline assignment: CDR1 ENHRY and CDR2 SYGVKD. The V gene end was trimmed by 10 bases and the J gene end by 2 bases; junction bases not matched to a gene: 10. CDR3 length: 14 amino acids. The CDR3: CATRLTSVQETQYF. DNA for the CDR3: TGTGCCACCCGACTCACTAGCGTTCAAGAGACCCAGTACTTC.

CDR3 amino acids: CASSDQGVKGAFF. The CDR3 nucleotides are TGTGCCAGCAGTGATCAGGGGGTTAAGGGGGCTTTCTTT. This rearrangement joins TRBV7-9 to TRBJ1-1, with 7 bases fitting TRBD1. The germline V gene encodes CDR1 SEHNR and CDR2 FQNEAQ (reference sequence). The CDR3 is made up of 13 amino acids. V lost 6 bases, J lost 11 bases, and 12 bases stayed unmatched.

This clone occurred a few times. The chain uses TRBV9 and TRBJ2-5; D gene unclear. From germline, CDR1 is SGDLS and CDR2 YYNGEE. The CDR3 runs 13 residues. V gave up 1 base and J gave up 2 bases, with 6 bases separating them. The CDR3 bases are TGTGCCAGCAGCGTATCCAGGCAAGAGACCCAGTACTTC. Its protein is CASSVSRQETQYF.

This clone was seen only a few times. V and J are TRBV28 and TRBJ2-2; weak D call: TRBD1 (5 bases). Trimming pared 7 bases from V and 0 bases from J, leaving 18 bases between. There are 17 residues in the CDR3. From germline, CDR1 is MDHEN and CDR2 SYDVKM. CDR3 amino acids: CASTPFQGISNTGELFF. The DNA of the CDR3 is TGTGCCAGCACCCCGTTCCAGGGAATTTCGAACACCGGGGAGCTGTTTTTT.

The V call is TRBV7-9, the J call TRBJ2-3; TRBD2 might be the D (6 bases). Per germline, CDR1 SEHNR and CDR2 FQNEAQ (reference sequence). This CDR3 is 19 amino acids long. V was clipped by 3 bases and J by 2 bases, with 24 bases between them. CDR3 bases: TGTGCCAGCAGCTTTGCCGGGAGACGCCTTTCTAATGCCACAGATACGCAGTATTTT. It specifies CASSFAGRRLSNATDTQYF.